Each of the 8 T cell receptor beta chains below was sequenced from the same sample in a study of shared clonotypes between healthy human individuals. The protocol was immunoSEQ multiplex PCR, while the TCRdb copy is restricted to in-frame clones and leaves out a portion. The sample records around 1.9 million clones, around 93% being singletons. The naive CD8 population came from CD45RO-negative cells selected for CCR7, without terminally differentiated effector memory CD45RA+ cells. Sequencing input: naive CD8+ T cells from PBMCs. Receptor source: a man aged 18 to 29 in good health. Some clones in this sample may be carry-over from other donors' samples.

The gene calls are TRBV2 and TRBJ2-1; D gene uncertain. Germline assignment: CDR1 SNHLY and CDR2 FYNNEI. The CDR3 sequence is 14 residues long. Trimming took 4 bases from V and 6 from J, leaving 13 bases between them. In nucleotides, the CDR3 is TGTGCCAGCAGTGGGGCCACATTAGCCAATGAGCAGTTCTTC. This gives the protein CASSGATLANEQFF.

This chain joins TRBV30 and TRBJ2-2; 9 nucleotides agree with TRBD2. Germline loops: CDR1 GTSNPN, CDR2 SVGIG (reference sequence). This CDR3 spans 17 amino acids. V lost 0 bases and J lost 1; bases outside the gene matches: 6. CDR3 residues: CAWSVPASGKNTGELFF. CDR3 nucleotides: TGTGCCTGGAGTGTACCTGCTAGCGGGAAGAACACCGGGGAGCTGTTTTTT.

J is TRBJ1-2 and V is TRBV14, with 8 positions matching TRBD1. The trim removed 3 bases at V and 6 bases at J, leaving 6 bases unmatched. CDR1 is SGHDN and CDR2 is FVKESK in the germline V gene. There are 14 residues in the CDR3. The CDR3 reads CASSQLDRANGYTF. DNA of the CDR3: TGTGCCAGCAGCCAGTTGGACAGGGCGAATGGCTACACCTTC.

For the CDR3, the DNA is TGTGCCAGCACGTCTATGAATGAGCAGTTCTTC. Protein sequence: CASTSMNEQFF. The chain employs TRBV28 and TRBJ2-1; the D is unclear. V lost 7 bases and J lost 7, with 8 bases in between. Germline V lookup: CDR1 MDHEN, CDR2 SYDVKM. This CDR3 spans 11 amino acids.

V and J are TRBV4-3 and TRBJ1-5; D gene unclear. Germline V gene sequence: CDR1 LGHNA, CDR2 YSLEER. The V and J ends lost 0 bases and 7 bases respectively, with 16 bases between them. This CDR3 spans 16 amino acids. CDR3 nucleotides: TGCGCCAGCAGCCAAGATTGGTCCGGGATTGGGCAGCCCCAGCATTTT. It codes for CASSQDWSGIGQPQHF.

The V call is TRBV11-2, the J call TRBJ1-2, with D unclear. Germline V gene lookup returns CDR1 SGHAT and CDR2 FQNNGV. Trimming cost V 4 bases and J 4 bases, with 10 bases left between them. The CDR3 has 13 residues. CDR3 in amino acids: CASSYGDFYGYTF. In DNA form, the CDR3 reads TGTGCCAGCAGCTACGGGGATTTCTATGGCTACACCTTC.

The chain carries TRBV4-1 and TRBJ2-7; 9 bases match TRBD1. Losses at the gene ends were 3 bases for V and 5 bases for J; bases not matched to a gene: 8. Germline V lookup: CDR1 MGHRA, CDR2 YSYEKL. The CDR3 runs to 15 residues. CDR3 residues: CASSQGDRGMDEQYF. The CDR3 region has the DNA TGCGCCAGCAGCCAGGGAGACAGGGGGATGGACGAGCAGTACTTC.

The chain employs TRBV29-1 and TRBJ1-1, with D possibly being TRBD1 (5 bases). The CDR3 length is 14 residues. V gave up 4 bases and J gave up 0 bases, with 12 bases separating them. The germline CDR1 and CDR2 sequences are SQVTM and ANQGSEA. The CDR3 sequence: CSVVRDYMNTEAFF. The DNA of the CDR3 is TGCAGCGTTGTACGGGACTATATGAACACTGAAGCTTTCTTT.